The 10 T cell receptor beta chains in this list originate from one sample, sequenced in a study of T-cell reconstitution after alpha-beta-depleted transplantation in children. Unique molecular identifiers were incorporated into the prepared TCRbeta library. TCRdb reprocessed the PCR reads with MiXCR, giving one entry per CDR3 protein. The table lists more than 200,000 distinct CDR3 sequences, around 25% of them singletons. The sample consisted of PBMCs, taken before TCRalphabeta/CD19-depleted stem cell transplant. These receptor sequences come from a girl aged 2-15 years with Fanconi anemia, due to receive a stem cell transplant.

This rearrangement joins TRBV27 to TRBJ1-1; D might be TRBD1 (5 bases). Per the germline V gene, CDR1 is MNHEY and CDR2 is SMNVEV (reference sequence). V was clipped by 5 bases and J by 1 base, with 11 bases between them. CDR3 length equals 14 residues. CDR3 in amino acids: CASSPRVTNTEAFF. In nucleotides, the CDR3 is TGTGCCAGCAGTCCCAGGGTCACGAACACTGAAGCTTTCTTT.

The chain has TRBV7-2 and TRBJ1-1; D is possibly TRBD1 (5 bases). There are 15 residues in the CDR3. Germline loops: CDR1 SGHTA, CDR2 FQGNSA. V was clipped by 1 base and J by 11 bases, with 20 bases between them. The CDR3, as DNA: TGTGCCAGCAGCTTAGAGGGGTGGGTCCCCGGGGGGGCTTTCTTT. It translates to CASSLEGWVPGGAFF.

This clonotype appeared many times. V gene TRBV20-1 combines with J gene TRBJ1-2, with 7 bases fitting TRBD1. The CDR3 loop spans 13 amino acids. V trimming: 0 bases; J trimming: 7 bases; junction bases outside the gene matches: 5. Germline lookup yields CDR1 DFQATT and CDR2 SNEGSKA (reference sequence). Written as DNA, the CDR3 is TGCAGTGCTAGAGATGACAGGGAAGCTGGCTACACCTTC. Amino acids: CSARDDREAGYTF.

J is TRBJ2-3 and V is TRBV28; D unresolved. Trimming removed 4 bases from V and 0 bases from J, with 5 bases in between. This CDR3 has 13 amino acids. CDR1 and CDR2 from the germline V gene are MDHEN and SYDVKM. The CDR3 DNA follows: TGTGCCAGCAGTTCGTACAGCACAGATACGCAGTATTTT. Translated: CASSSYSTDTQYF.

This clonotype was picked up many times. DNA for the CDR3: TGTGCCAGCAGTGTGGACAACTACGAGCAGTACTTC. This codes for CASSVDNYEQYF. This rearrangement joins TRBV12-3 or TRBV12-4 to TRBJ2-7, with D possibly being TRBD1 (5 bases). The V gene lost 5 bases and the J gene lost 3 bases, with 8 bases spanning the gap. This CDR3 region has 12 residues.

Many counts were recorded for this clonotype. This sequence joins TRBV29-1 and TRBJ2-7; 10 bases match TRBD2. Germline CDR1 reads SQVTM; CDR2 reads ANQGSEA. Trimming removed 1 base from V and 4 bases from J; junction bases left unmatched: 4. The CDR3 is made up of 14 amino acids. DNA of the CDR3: TGCAGCGTTGAAGGGACTAGCGGAAAGTACGAGCAGTACTTC. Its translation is CSVEGTSGKYEQYF.

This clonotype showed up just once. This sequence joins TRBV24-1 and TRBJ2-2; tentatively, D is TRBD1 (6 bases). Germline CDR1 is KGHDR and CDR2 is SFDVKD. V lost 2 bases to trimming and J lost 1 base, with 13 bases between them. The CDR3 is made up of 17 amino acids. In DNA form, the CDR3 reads TGTGCCACCAGTGATTCCTCCCCAGGGGTGAACACCGGGGAGCTGTTTTTT. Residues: CATSDSSPGVNTGELFF.

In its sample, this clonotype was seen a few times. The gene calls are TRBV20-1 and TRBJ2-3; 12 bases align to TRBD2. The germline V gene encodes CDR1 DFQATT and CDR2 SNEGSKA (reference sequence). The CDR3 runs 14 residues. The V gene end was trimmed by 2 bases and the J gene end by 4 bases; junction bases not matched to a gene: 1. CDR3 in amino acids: CSARTSGRSDTQYF. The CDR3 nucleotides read TGCAGTGCTAGAACTAGCGGGAGGTCAGATACGCAGTATTTT.

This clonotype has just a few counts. CDR3 coding DNA: TGTGCCAGCAGCCAAGATATTGGGACAGGGGCCAACGTCCTGACTTTC. It is translated as CASSQDIGTGANVLTF. The rearrangement uses TRBV3-1 and TRBJ2-6; maybe TRBD1 (6 bases). The CDR3 is 16 amino acids. The germline V gene encodes CDR1 LGHDT and CDR2 YNNKEL (reference sequence). Between the trimmed V and J ends, which lost 0 bases and 4 bases, there was a span of 10 bases.

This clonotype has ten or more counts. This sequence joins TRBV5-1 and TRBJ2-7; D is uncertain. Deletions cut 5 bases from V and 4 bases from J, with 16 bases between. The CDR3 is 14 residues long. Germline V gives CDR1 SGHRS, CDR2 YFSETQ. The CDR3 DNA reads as TGCGCCAGCAGTCTGGACGGCTTAGGGTACGAGCAGTACTTC. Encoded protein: CASSLDGLGYEQYF.